This T cell receptor beta chain was sequenced for a study of post-analysis software for immune sequencing data. General observations from the study: The F measure placed samples prepared in the same batch into strongly shared clusters. Five or six TRBV segments, including TRBV5-6, TRBV5-1 and TRBV20-1, were more frequent in patients than controls. When compared against controls, multiple sclerosis patients showed significantly lower normalized Chao1 diversity.

Presence of unique molecular identifiers characterized the TCR beta cDNA libraries. Yield was roughly 500,000 cDNA molecules from roughly 0.93 to 9.6 million T cells. TCRdb used MiXCR to reprocess the PCR reads, holding one entry per CDR3 protein. The table shows approximately 660,000 distinct CDR3 sequences, with approximately 60% occurring only once. The V gene lost 8 bases and the J gene lost 3 bases, with 7 bases spanning the gap. Per germline, CDR1 SGHVS and CDR2 FNYEAQ. CDR3 length: 12 amino acids. Comment on this clonotype: The antigen remains unidentified.

This clonotype was obtained from a girl aged 2 to 10 with multiple sclerosis. The chain links TRBV7-6 to TRBJ1-4; D is undetermined. The sample taken for sequencing was blood. In DNA, the CDR3 is TGTGCCAGCCAGAAGGCTAATGAAAAACTGTTTTTT. Translated: CASQKANEKLFF.